This T cell receptor (beta chain) was observed in a study of cytomegalovirus exposure and HLA in healthy donors. The study's findings and limits: Across donors, most TCRs were seen rarely, yet some public ones were widespread.

TCRdb's table, derived via immunoSEQ multiplex PCR, lists solely in-frame clones and lacks some. The repertoire holds about 64,000 clones, with around 89% as singletons. The CDR3 runs 13 residues. V was pared by 3 bases and J by 4 bases, with 8 bases between. Germline V CDR1 and CDR2: MRHNA, SNTAGT. This clone was counted a single time. As yet, its antigen is unknown. Sequenced material: PBMCs. The V call is TRBV6-4, the J call TRBJ2-3; possible D gene TRBD2, 6 bases. This receptor was obtained from a woman younger than 30 in good health and CMV-seronegative. In DNA form, the CDR3 reads TGTGCCAGCAGTGAGGGGGGTGCAGATACGCAGTATTTT. It specifies CASSEGGADTQYF.